This TCR beta chain emerged from a study of T cell responses to AZD1222 COVID-19 vaccine. Germline assignment: CDR1 MNHEY and CDR2 SVGAGI. The CDR3 is 15 residues long. J gave up 6 bases and V 7 bases, and 8 bases lay outside the gene matches. Findings and limits, study-wide: After two AZD1222 doses, spike-specific TCR breadth and depth rose versus day 0. Most donors were white British, females outnumbered males, and clonal diversity was possibly underestimated.

About this clone: As yet, its antigen is unknown.

Sequencing used immunoSEQ multiplex PCR; TCRdb keeps in-frame clones, though not all of them. This repertoire shows about 140,000 clones, roughly nine tenths found once; its top ten account for about 7.5%. V is TRBV6-5 and J is TRBJ1-6, with 8 bases that match TRBD1. The TCR comes from an adult who received the MenACWY meningococcal vaccine as a control. Sample: peripheral blood, taken 28 days after the second dose of the MenACWY control vaccine. This chain's CDR3 is CASMGQEVTNSPLHF. The CDR3 coding sequence is TGTGCCAGCATGGGACAGGAAGTCACTAATTCACCCCTCCACTTT.